This TCR beta chain was sequenced in a study of identifying expanded T cells in peripheral blood. Broader study findings: Across healthy donors, higher total template counts meant significantly greater roughly two-week count variance. Differentially abundant clones: about 1.2 between replicates, about 17 at around 15 days, 19 to 20 at four.

This CDR3 has 16 amino acids. CDR1 and CDR2 (germline): MDHEN, SYDVKM. The J segment lost 0 bases and the V segment lost 1 base, leaving 5 bases of the junction unmatched. A note on this clone: Its target is not known.

During the collection period, no donor immune events like infections were recorded. Some clones are missing from TCRdb's copy, which holds only in-frame ones; the method was immunoSEQ multiplex PCR. The sample consists of approximately 85,000 clones, 80% to 90% of them appearing once. Sequenced: blood. This TCR was recovered from a person aged 18 to 70 in good health. The chain recombines TRBV28 with TRBJ2-7, with 8 positions matching TRBD2. The CDR3 loop reads CASSLSRLASSYEQYF. The CDR3 DNA reads TGTGCCAGCAGTTTATCCCGACTAGCGTCCTCCTACGAGCAGTACTTC.